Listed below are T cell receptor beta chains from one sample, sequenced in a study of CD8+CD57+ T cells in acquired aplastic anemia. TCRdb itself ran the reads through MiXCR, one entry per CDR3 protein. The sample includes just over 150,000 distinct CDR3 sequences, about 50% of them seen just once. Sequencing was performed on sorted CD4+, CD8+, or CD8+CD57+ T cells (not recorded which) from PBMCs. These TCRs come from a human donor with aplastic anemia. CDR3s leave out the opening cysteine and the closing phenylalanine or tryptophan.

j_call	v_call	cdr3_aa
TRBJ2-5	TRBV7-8	ATSTGLLRETQY
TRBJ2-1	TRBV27	ASSSPSDRSNEQF
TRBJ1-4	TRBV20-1	SARDTGQSNEKLF
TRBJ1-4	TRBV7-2	ASSARTGLNEKLF
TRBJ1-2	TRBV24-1	ATSESGTGVYGYT
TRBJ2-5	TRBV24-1	ATSGAGTVEGLEETQY
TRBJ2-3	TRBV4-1	ASSGLGGISSTDTQY
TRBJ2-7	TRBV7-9	ASSDSLEQY
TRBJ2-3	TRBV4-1	ASSQDWGLAGEGSTDTQY
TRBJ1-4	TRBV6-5	AGSYSTGFDEKLF
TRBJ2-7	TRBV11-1	ASENWGDYEQY
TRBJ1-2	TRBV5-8	ASSLDFGANYGYT
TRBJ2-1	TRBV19	ASSIGGNEQF
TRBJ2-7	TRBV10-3	AISDGGGIYEQY
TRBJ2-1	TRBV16	ASSPLGGFDEQF
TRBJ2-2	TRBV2	ASSAGTSGTAGELF
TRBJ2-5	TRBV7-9	ASRPTIHREETQY
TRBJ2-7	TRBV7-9	ASSPPMGQLYEQY